Here is one TCR beta chain with its context. Its specificity is unknown. This sample was taken from a study of monozygotic twins with cystic fibrosis. Study information: Libraries were built from 3 to 3.5 micrograms of fragmented DNA using about 16 PCR cycles.

General study results and limits: In this small cohort, shared CDR3 numbers showed no association with age, concordance or disease severity. Low clonality (median about 0.0095) suggested a mostly naive repertoire.

This table comes from immunoSEQ multiplex PCR, and its TCRdb copy is limited to in-frame clones, with some not included. The sample has approximately 7,200 clones, about 93% seen once. The CDR3 has 16 amino acids. V lost 4 bases to trimming and J lost 2 bases; unmatched junction nucleotides: 10. Germline V gene lookup returns CDR1 SGDLS and CDR2 YYNGEE. The sample taken for sequencing was blood. The TCR sequence derives from a boy younger than 10 with cystic fibrosis. The rearrangement joins TRBV9 to TRBJ2-3; TRBD2 agrees at 7 bases. The CDR3 bases are TGTGCCAGCAGCCCCCCAGCGGGGCCCAACACAGATACGCAGTATTTT. It translates to CASSPPAGPNTDTQYF.